This TCR beta chain was observed in a study of regulatory and conventional T cells in RAG deficiency. Sequenced by immunoSEQ multiplex PCR; TCRdb stores in-frame clones only, minus some. In the table there are tens of thousands of clones, around 97% of which are singletons. This clone was seen more than once but under ten times. The sorted conventional CD4+ T cells were CD25-low and CD127-high, with genomic DNA sequenced. These data are also associated with another study on regulatory T cells. According to that study: Amplification used 52 TRBV primers and 13 TRBJ primers.

This sequence was found in a human donor in good health. The sample comprised CD25- CD4+ T cells sorted from blood.

DNA of the CDR3: TGCGCCAGCAGCCAATGGACTGCTGATCCCCTCCACTTT. Residues: CASSQWTADPLHF. The genes are TRBV4-3 and TRBJ1-6; D is ambiguous. V dropped 2 bases and J dropped 13 bases, with 12 bases sitting between them. Germline CDR1 is LGHNA and CDR2 is YSLEER. The CDR3 has 13 residues.